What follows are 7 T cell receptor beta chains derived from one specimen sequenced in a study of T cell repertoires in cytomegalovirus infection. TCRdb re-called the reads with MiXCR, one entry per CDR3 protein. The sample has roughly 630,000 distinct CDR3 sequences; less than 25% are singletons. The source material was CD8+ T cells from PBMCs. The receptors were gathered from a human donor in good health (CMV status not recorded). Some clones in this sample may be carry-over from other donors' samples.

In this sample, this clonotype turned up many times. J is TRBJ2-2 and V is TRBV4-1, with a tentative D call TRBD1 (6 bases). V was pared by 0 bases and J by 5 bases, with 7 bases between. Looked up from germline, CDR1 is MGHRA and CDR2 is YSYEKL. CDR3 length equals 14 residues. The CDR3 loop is CASSQEGQTGELFF. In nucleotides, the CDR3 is TGCGCCAGCAGCCAAGAAGGACAGACCGGGGAGCTGTTTTTT.

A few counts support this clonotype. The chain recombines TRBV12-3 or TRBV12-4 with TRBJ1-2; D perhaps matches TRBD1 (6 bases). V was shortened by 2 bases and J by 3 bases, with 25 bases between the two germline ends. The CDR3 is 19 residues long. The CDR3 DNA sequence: TGTGCCAGCAGTTTATCGCCCCTACTGACCCAGGGGCCCGACTATGGCTACACCTTC. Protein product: CASSLSPLLTQGPDYGYTF.

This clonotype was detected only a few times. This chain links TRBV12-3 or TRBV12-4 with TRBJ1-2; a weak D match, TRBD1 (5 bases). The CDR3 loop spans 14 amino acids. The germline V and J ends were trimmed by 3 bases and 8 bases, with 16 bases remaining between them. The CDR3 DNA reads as TGTGCCAGCAGTTTTGAGGGGCCAGGACTAGGCTACACCTTC. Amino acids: CASSFEGPGLGYTF.

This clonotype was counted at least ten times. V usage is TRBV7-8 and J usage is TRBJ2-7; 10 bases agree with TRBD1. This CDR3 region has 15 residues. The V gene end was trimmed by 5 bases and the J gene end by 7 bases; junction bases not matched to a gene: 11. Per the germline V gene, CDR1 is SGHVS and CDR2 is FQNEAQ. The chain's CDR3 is CASSLRGQGDVEQYV. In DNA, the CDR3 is TGTGCCAGCAGCCTCCGTGGACAGGGGGATGTGGAGCAGTACGTC.

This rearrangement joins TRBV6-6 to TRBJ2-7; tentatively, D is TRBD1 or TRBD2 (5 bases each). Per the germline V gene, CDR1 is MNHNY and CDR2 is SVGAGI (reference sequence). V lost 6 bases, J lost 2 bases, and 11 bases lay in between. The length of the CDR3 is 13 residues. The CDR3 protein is CASSSGATYEQYV. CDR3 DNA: TGTGCCAGCAGCTCCGGGGCCACCTACGAGCAGTACGTC.

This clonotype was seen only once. The CDR3 nucleotides are TGTGCCACCAGCCCCCTGCCGGGGCTGGACCATACGCAGTATTTT. Residues: CATSPLPGLDHTQYF. The chain recombines TRBV15 with TRBJ2-3, with D possibly being TRBD1 or TRBD2 (5 bases each). From germline, CDR1 is LNHNV and CDR2 YYDKDF (reference sequence). Trimming cost V 5 bases and J 7 bases, with 19 bases left between them. CDR3 length: 15 amino acids.

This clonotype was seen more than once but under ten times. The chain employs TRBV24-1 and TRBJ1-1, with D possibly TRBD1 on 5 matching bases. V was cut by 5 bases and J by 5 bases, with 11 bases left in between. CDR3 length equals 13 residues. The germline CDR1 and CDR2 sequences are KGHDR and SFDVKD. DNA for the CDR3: TGTGCCACCAGTGGGCATGGGGGAACTGAAGCTTTCTTT. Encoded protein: CATSGHGGTEAFF.